This TCR beta chain came from a study of coeliac disease. This clone has just a few counts. Its matching antigen is unknown. The germline gives CDR1 LGHNT, CDR2 FRNRAP. The length of the CDR3 is 12 residues. V dropped 1 base and J dropped 7 bases, with 8 bases sitting between them. Libraries were prepared by immunoSEQ multiplex PCR; TCRdb keeps only in-frame clonotypes and omits some of them. Found here are a few thousand clones, over 65% of them singletons; the top ten hold 13% to 15%. Whole-study findings and limits: According to the authors, this method cannot detect gliadin-specific T cells in an unbiased way. Lower clonality than controls marked TRB and TRG repertoires from active celiac intraepithelial and lamina propria samples.

V usage is TRBV12-5 and J usage is TRBJ2-7; possible D gene TRBD2, 5 bases. The sample comprised lymphocytes from the gut lamina propria. The origin of this receptor is a human donor without celiac disease. For the CDR3, the DNA is TGTGCTAGTGGTTTGGGGGCGGGTGAGCAGTACTTC. This gives the protein CASGLGAGEQYF.